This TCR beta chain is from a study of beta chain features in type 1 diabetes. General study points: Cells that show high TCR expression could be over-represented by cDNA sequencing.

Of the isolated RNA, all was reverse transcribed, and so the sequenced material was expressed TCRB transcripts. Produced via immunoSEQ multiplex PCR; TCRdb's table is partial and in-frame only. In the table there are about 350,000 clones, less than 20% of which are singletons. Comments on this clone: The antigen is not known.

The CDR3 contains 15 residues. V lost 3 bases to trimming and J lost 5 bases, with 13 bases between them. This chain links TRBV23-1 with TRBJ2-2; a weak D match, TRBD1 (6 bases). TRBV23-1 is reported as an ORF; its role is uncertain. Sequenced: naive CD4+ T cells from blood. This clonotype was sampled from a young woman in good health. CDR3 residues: CASSHLIGGTGELFF. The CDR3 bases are TGCGCCAGCAGTCACTTAATAGGGGGAACCGGGGAGCTGTTTTTT.